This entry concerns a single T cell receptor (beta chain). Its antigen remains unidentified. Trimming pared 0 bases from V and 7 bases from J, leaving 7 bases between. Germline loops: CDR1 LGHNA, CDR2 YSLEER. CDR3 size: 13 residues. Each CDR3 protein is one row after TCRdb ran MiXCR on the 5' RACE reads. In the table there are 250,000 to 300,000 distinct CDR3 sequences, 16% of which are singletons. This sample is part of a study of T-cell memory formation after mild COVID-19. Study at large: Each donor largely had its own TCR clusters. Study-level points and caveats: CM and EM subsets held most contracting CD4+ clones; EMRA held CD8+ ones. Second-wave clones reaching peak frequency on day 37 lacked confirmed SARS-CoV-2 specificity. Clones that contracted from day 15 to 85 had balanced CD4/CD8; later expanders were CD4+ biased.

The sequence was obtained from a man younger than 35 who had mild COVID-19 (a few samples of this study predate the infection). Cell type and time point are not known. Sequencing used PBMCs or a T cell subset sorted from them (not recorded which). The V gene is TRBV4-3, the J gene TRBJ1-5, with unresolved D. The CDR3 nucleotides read TGCGCCAGCAGCCAAGATCTGGACCAGCCCCAGCATTTT. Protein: CASSQDLDQPQHF.